This TCR beta chain is drawn from a study of CD8 T cells in ankylosing spondylitis (dated by TCRdb to 2016 to 2017). Background for the entire study: To find TCR variants linked to disease, the study profiled T cell receptor beta repertoires in ankylosing spondylitis patients and healthy donors. Peripheral blood was sampled, and synovial fluid was additionally collected from ankylosing spondylitis patients. The full study cohort was made up of 25 ankylosing spondylitis patients and 108 healthy donors. What the study reported, not specific to this receptor: Significant enrichment of the disease-linked clones was reported in matched synovial fluid samples from ankylosing spondylitis patients. Some of the motif variants had been reported before in the synovial fluid and blood of reactive arthritis patients, a finding that suggests common disease-initiation mechanisms. A TCR beta motif made up of several highly homologous amino acid variants appeared to be characteristic of blood from ankylosing spondylitis patients. The disease-linked clones showed a CD8+ phenotype and occurred at relatively low frequencies in peripheral blood.

V loses 7 bases, J loses 6 bases, and the germline ends lie 12 bases apart. Looking up the germline V gene yields CDR1 SNHLY and CDR2 FYNNEI. The CDR3 measures 13 amino acids from cysteine to phenylalanine. Only the CDR3 portion is preserved as DNA: 39 bases, with reading frame beginning at the first base. Synovial fluid samples were paired with blood samples taken from the same ankylosing spondylitis patients. Of note for this clonotype: Its antigen remains unidentified. Base quality data are lacking; no much larger clone is found one base away.

Reads for this sample came from an Illumina HiSeq 2500. TCR beta libraries were prepared by quantitative 5'-RACE with molecular barcodes. The published analysis was carried out like this. A new computational method based on a probabilistic model of VDJ rearrangement was used to identify disease-linked TCR variants. The public reads were reanalyzed by TCRdb: fastp trimming at Q25, MiXCR alignment, in-frame beta chains only. Rows are unified per CDR3 protein, each entry keeping the most common DNA and genes. In this record, the V and J calls reflect TCRdb's handling and not the investigators' own analysis. This sample holds 150,000 to 200,000 distinct CDR3 sequences; 25% to 35% were observed only once. The ten largest clones add up to 5.5% to 7.5% of the sample.

The sequence is built from TRBV2 and TRBJ2-2; TRBD1 could be the D gene, as 6 bases match. The clonotype originates from a male donor with ankylosing spondylitis. What was sequenced was synovial fluid, either unsorted or a sorted T cell fraction (not recorded which). The base sequence is TGTGCCAGCAAAAAGGACAGACCCGGGGAGCTGTTTTTT. The translation is CASKKDRPGELFF.